These 29 T cell receptor beta chains originate from one sample sequenced in a study of cytomegalovirus exposure and HLA in healthy donors. Repertoires were generated with immunoSEQ multiplex PCR, while TCRdb's copy carries only in-frame clones and drops some. Of 70,000 to 80,000 clones in the sample, less than 95% were seen once. The sample consisted of PBMCs. The receptor set was obtained from a woman under 30 in good health and CMV-seropositive.

This rearrangement joins TRBV5-1 to TRBJ2-5, with D possibly TRBD2 on 6 matching bases. Germline V gives CDR1 SGHRS, CDR2 YFSETQ. The CDR3 is 15 residues long. V lost 2 bases, J lost 0 bases, and 11 bases lay in between. CDR3 sequence reads: CASSFGRGHQETQYF. Here the CDR3 DNA reads TGCGCCAGCAGCTTTGGGCGGGGCCACCAAGAGACCCAGTACTTC.

This clone was seen just once. The J gene is TRBJ2-6, the V gene TRBV28; TRBD1 agrees at 9 bases. With 3 bases clipped from V and 4 bases from J, the junction kept 10 bases outside the gene matches. The germline V gene encodes CDR1 MDHEN and CDR2 SYDVKM. The CDR3 loop spans 18 amino acids. This chain's CDR3 is CASSFLGDRVAGANVLTF. As DNA, the CDR3 is TGTGCCAGCAGTTTCTTAGGGGACAGGGTAGCCGGGGCCAACGTCCTGACTTTC.

The chain employs TRBV5-4 and TRBJ2-3; D call uncertain. Germline-derived CDR1 and CDR2 are SGHNT and YYREEE (reference sequence). This CDR3 has 16 amino acids. The V end was cut by 1 base, the J end by 2 bases, with 14 bases between. CDR3 DNA sequence: TGTGCCAGCAGCTTGTATTTGGCGGAACCCACAGATACGCAGTATTTT. Encoded protein: CASSLYLAEPTDTQYF. Full variable domain (remainder filled in from reference TRBV5-4 and TRBJ2-3): ETGVTQSPTHLIKTRGQQVTLRCSSQSGHNTVSWYQQALGQGPQFIFQYYREEENGRGNFPPRFSGLQFPNYSSELNVNALELDDSALYLCASSLYLAEPTDTQYFGPGTRLTVL.

This chain uses TRBV7-9 with TRBJ1-1; TRBD1 aligns across 8 bases. V trimming: 0 bases; J trimming: 5 bases; junction bases outside the gene matches: 11. The CDR3 spans 17 residues. Germline CDR1 is SEHNR and CDR2 is FQNEAQ (reference sequence). DNA of the CDR3: TGTGCCAGCAGCTTAGCGCGGTCAGGGGGCGAAGGAACTGAAGCTTTCTTT. The encoded protein is CASSLARSGGEGTEAFF.

CDR3 in DNA: TGTGCCAGCAGTGAAACATCGATCTACGAGCAGTACTTC. Translation: CASSETSIYEQYF. The rearrangement uses TRBV2 and TRBJ2-7; D is unclear. Trimming removed 2 bases at V and 3 bases at J, with 8 bases between. The CDR3 is 13 amino acids. Germline V CDR1 and CDR2: SNHLY, FYNNEI.

The chain links TRBV11-1 to TRBJ1-6; 7 nucleotides match TRBD1. The V and J ends lost 6 bases and 8 bases, in that order; junction bases with no gene match: 13. The CDR3 is 16 residues long. CDR1 and CDR2 (germline): SGHAT, FQDESV (reference sequence). Written as DNA, the CDR3 is TGTGCCAGCAGGGCCCTGCGACAGGGCCTCTATTCACCCCTCCACTTT. Amino acids: CASRALRQGLYSPLHF.

V is TRBV11-2 and J is TRBJ2-7; D uncertain. CDR1 and CDR2 from the germline V gene are SGHAT and FQNNGV. The CDR3 runs to 13 residues. With 5 bases removed from V and 6 bases from J, the gap between germline ends came to 14 bases. The CDR3 DNA follows: TGTGCCAGCAGCCCATCAGCCGCAGGCGAGCAGTACTTC. It codes for CASSPSAAGEQYF. Looking up the rest from reference TRBV11-2 and TRBJ2-7 gives the full variable domain: EAGVAQSPRYKIIEKRQSVAFWCNPISGHATLYWYQQILGQGPKLLIQFQNNGVVDDSQLPKDRFSAERLKGVDSTLKIQPAKLEDSAVYLCASSPSAAGEQYFGPGTRLTVT.

The V and J genes are TRBV29-1 and TRBJ2-3; TRBD2 might be the D (6 bases). Germline V gene data show CDR1 as SQVTM and CDR2 as ANQGSEA. With 4 bases removed from V and 11 bases from J, the gap between germline ends came to 22 bases. This CDR3 is built from 14 residues. DNA of the CDR3: TGCAGCGTTGGGCAGTCTGCGGGGCCTCAAGGGCAGTATTTT. It is translated as CSVGQSAGPQGQYF.

CDR3 region: CASSLSLWAIGYEQYF. The CDR3 coding sequence is TGTGCCAGCAGTTTGTCTTTGTGGGCTATCGGCTACGAGCAGTACTTC. This chain connects TRBV27 to TRBJ2-7; D call uncertain. From germline, CDR1 is MNHEY and CDR2 SMNVEV (reference sequence). There are 16 residues in the CDR3. V shed 3 bases and J shed 3 bases, with 18 bases lying between them.

The chain couples TRBV11-2 to TRBJ1-2; a weak D match, TRBD1 (5 bases). This CDR3 region has 14 residues. Germline CDR1 reads SGHAT; CDR2 reads FQNNGV. V lost 6 bases, J lost 2 bases, and 13 bases lay in between. CDR3 sequence reads: CASRISGGNYGYTF. CDR3 sequence (DNA): TGTGCCAGCAGGATCTCGGGGGGGAACTATGGCTACACCTTC.

This sequence joins TRBV5-6 and TRBJ1-2, with 10 bases that match TRBD1. CDR3 length: 15 residues. Germline V CDR1 and CDR2: SGHDT, YYEEEE. V shed 4 bases, J shed 2 bases, and the junction held 5 bases outside the gene matches. The CDR3 loop is CASSTPGQGNYGYTF. The CDR3 coding sequence is TGTGCCAGCAGCACCCCGGGACAGGGGAACTATGGCTACACCTTC.

V gene TRBV4-2 combines with J gene TRBJ2-5; 11 nucleotides align to TRBD2. The CDR3 is made up of 19 amino acids. Trimming cost V 4 bases and J 4 bases; bases outside gene matches: 17. Germline V gives CDR1 LGHNA, CDR2 YNFKEQ. CDR3 nucleotides: TGTGCCAGCAGCCGGCGGGTCCTAGCGGGGGGAGGGGAGGGAGAGACCCAGTACTTC. Its translation: CASSRRVLAGGGEGETQYF.

V and J are TRBV4-2 and TRBJ2-1; 9 bases line up with TRBD2. V gave up 4 bases and J gave up 1 base; unmatched junction bases: 2. Germline V lookup: CDR1 LGHNA, CDR2 YNFKEQ. The CDR3 runs to 15 residues. CDR3 residues: CASSLSGGSYNEQFF. CDR3 nucleotide sequence: TGTGCCAGCAGCCTTAGCGGGGGATCCTACAATGAGCAGTTCTTC.

The chain links TRBV28 to TRBJ1-1, with a tentative D call TRBD1 (5 bases). Deletions cut 6 bases from V and 5 bases from J, with 22 bases between. Germline loops: CDR1 MDHEN, CDR2 SYDVKM. CDR3 length equals 16 residues. CDR3 region: CASRPRPGLRTTEAFF. CDR3 nucleotides: TGTGCCAGCAGACCCCGTCCGGGACTTCGAACGACTGAAGCTTTCTTT.

The genes are TRBV2 and TRBJ1-2, with 10 bases identical to TRBD1. This CDR3 comprises 14 residues. Germline CDR1 SNHLY, CDR2 FYNNEI. Trimming cost V 6 bases and J 11 bases; bases outside gene matches: 12. CDR3: CASSLGQGGYPYTF. The CDR3 DNA reads TGTGCCAGCAGCCTTGGACAGGGGGGGTACCCTTACACCTTC.

The V gene is TRBV5-4, the J gene TRBJ2-7; 8 bases map to TRBD2. CDR1 SGHNT and CDR2 YYREEE come from the germline V gene (reference sequence). V gave up 2 bases and J gave up 6 bases; unmatched junction bases: 1. The CDR3 has 12 residues. The CDR3 DNA sequence: TGTGCCAGCAGCTTTCGGGAGGGCGAGCAGTACTTC. Protein sequence: CASSFREGEQYF.

J is TRBJ2-6 and V is TRBV30, with TRBD1 matching over 9 bases. Germline V CDR1 and CDR2: GTSNPN, SVGIG (reference sequence). CDR3 length: 16 residues. V was pared by 2 bases and J by 8 bases, with 10 bases of the junction left unmatched. The CDR3 sequence is CAWSITGGGGPNVLTF. In nucleotides, the CDR3 is TGTGCCTGGAGTATCACAGGGGGCGGGGGTCCCAACGTCCTGACTTTC.

This chain joins TRBV28 and TRBJ1-5, with no clear D. The CDR3 is 12 amino acids. Trimming took off 1 base at V and 6 bases at J, with 4 bases between the two ends. Germline CDR1 is MDHEN and CDR2 is SYDVKM. The CDR3 sequence is CASSLLRQPQHF. The CDR3 nucleotides read TGTGCCAGCAGTTTATTGCGTCAGCCCCAGCATTTT.

V and J are TRBV5-4 and TRBJ2-7, with TRBD1 as a possible D gene (6 bases). V gave up 2 bases and J gave up 3 bases, with 15 bases separating them. The CDR3 has 15 residues. Germline V gene lookup returns CDR1 SGHNT and CDR2 YYREEE (reference sequence). CDR3: CASSFSPQQGYEQYF. For the CDR3, the DNA is TGTGCCAGCAGCTTTTCTCCCCAACAGGGCTACGAGCAGTACTTC. The whole variable domain, filled in from reference TRBV5-4 and TRBJ2-7, reads ETGVTQSPTHLIKTRGQQVTLRCSSQSGHNTVSWYQQALGQGPQFIFQYYREEENGRGNFPPRFSGLQFPNYSSELNVNALELDDSALYLCASSFSPQQGYEQYFGPGTRLTVT.

The gene calls are TRBV15 and TRBJ2-1; TRBD2 matches 12 bases. Germline CDR1 LNHNV, CDR2 YYDKDF (reference sequence). After removal of 6 bases from V and 7 bases from J, the junction contained 10 bases not matched to a gene. The CDR3 loop spans 16 amino acids. CDR3 DNA sequence: TGTGCCACCAGGGAGGCTAGCGGGAGGGAGGTAAATGAGCAGTTCTTC. Translated, it gives CATREASGREVNEQFF.

The chain has TRBV27 and TRBJ2-1; D perhaps matches TRBD1 (5 bases). The germline V gene encodes CDR1 MNHEY and CDR2 SMNVEV (reference sequence). The CDR3 loop spans 15 amino acids. The ends were cut back, 6 bases at V and 5 bases at J, with 17 bases in the middle. The CDR3 DNA reads as TGTGCCAGCAGAGGGGTCAGGCGGAACCACAATGAGCAGTTCTTC. It encodes CASRGVRRNHNEQFF.

The rearrangement joins TRBV28 to TRBJ2-7; 15 positions match TRBD2. The CDR3 is 15 amino acids. Germline lookup yields CDR1 MDHEN and CDR2 SYDVKM. V lost 6 bases and J lost 6; bases outside the gene matches: 6. The DNA of the CDR3 is TGTGCCAGCAGGGGGGGACTAGCGGGGGGCGTCGAGCAGTACTTC. It encodes CASRGGLAGGVEQYF.

V usage is TRBV5-1 and J usage is TRBJ2-7, with D possibly matching TRBD1 (5 bases). The V and J ends lost 0 bases and 3 bases respectively, with 13 bases between them. CDR3 length: 15 amino acids. CDR1 is SGHRS, CDR2 YFSETQ, per germline. CDR3 sequence: CASSLGGQGYYEQYF. CDR3 sequence (DNA): TGCGCCAGCAGCTTGGGAGGTCAGGGCTACTACGAGCAGTACTTC.

The chain has TRBV4-1 and TRBJ1-5; D is possibly TRBD1 (5 bases). The V and J ends lost 4 bases and 9 bases respectively, with 16 bases between them. The germline CDR1 and CDR2 sequences are MGHRA and YSYEKL. The CDR3 sequence is 14 residues long. CDR3: CASSPSVTVGPQHF. CDR3 bases: TGCGCCAGCAGCCCCTCTGTGACAGTTGGGCCCCAGCATTTT.

The V gene is TRBV28, the J gene TRBJ1-1, with unresolved D. V lost 8 bases and J 4 bases, leaving 14 bases between the germline ends. This CDR3 has 13 amino acids. Germline CDR1 and CDR2: MDHEN and SYDVKM. CDR3 amino acids: CASRDPSSTEAFF. The CDR3 DNA sequence: TGTGCCAGCCGGGATCCCTCGAGCACTGAAGCTTTCTTT.

J is TRBJ1-5 and V is TRBV18; the D is unclear. The CDR3 consists of 16 residues. CDR1 KGHSH and CDR2 LQKENI come from the germline V gene. V lost 2 bases and J lost 1, with 12 bases in between. The CDR3 sequence: CASSPFPGNSNQPQHF. The CDR3 DNA reads as TGTGCCAGCTCACCATTTCCGGGTAACAGCAATCAGCCCCAGCATTTT.

This chain uses TRBV30 with TRBJ1-5; no definite D call. The CDR3 has 15 residues. Germline V lookup: CDR1 GTSNPN, CDR2 SVGIG (reference sequence). V dropped 0 bases and J dropped 1 base, with 10 bases sitting between them. CDR3 loop: CAWSVGTASNQPQHF. In DNA, the CDR3 is TGTGCCTGGAGTGTTGGAACAGCAAGCAATCAGCCCCAGCATTTT.

The chain joins TRBV19 to TRBJ2-2; 10 nucleotides align to TRBD1. Germline loops: CDR1 LNHDA, CDR2 SQIVND (reference sequence). The CDR3 has 15 residues. With V trimmed by 8 bases and J by 6 bases, 9 bases remained unmatched. The CDR3 DNA reads as TGTGCCAGTGTAACCGGGACAGGGGAAGCCGGGGAGCTGTTTTTT. This codes for CASVTGTGEAGELFF. Full variable domain (remainder filled in from reference TRBV19 and TRBJ2-2): DGGITQSPKYLFRKEGQNVTLSCEQNLNHDAMYWYRQDPGQGLRLIYYSQIVNDFQKGDIAEGYSVSREKKESFPLTVTSAQKNPTAFYLCASVTGTGEAGELFFGEGSRLTVL.

V is TRBV9 and J is TRBJ2-3; TRBD2 agrees at 7 bases. V dropped 2 bases and J dropped 0; count of bases not matched to a gene: 12. Looked up from germline, CDR1 is SGDLS and CDR2 is YYNGEE. The CDR3 contains 18 residues. CDR3 DNA: TGTGCCAGCAGCGTCTCCCGCGGGAGCGGGCGAAGCACAGATACGCAGTATTTT. Its translation is CASSVSRGSGRSTDTQYF. The full variable domain, its missing parts supplied by reference TRBV9 and TRBJ2-3, is DSGVTQTPKHLITATGQRVTLRCSPRSGDLSVYWYQQSLDQGLQFLIQYYNGEERAKGNILERFSAQQFPDLHSELNLSSLELGDSALYFCASSVSRGSGRSTDTQYFGPGTRLTVL.